These 24 T cell receptor beta chains were all obtained from the same sample, sequenced in a study of regulatory T cells in long-lasting Graves disease. Arm-PCR of CDR3 regions with iRepertoire HTBI primers generated TCR beta libraries. TCRdb processed the multiplex PCR reads anew with MiXCR; each CDR3 protein has one entry. The sample carries about 540,000 distinct CDR3 sequences, 13% recorded once. Time point specified: newly diagnosed GD, antithyroid drugs for less than 3 months. Scientists built the TCR library using RNA that was extracted from PBMCs. The sample also formed part of further work on T cells in Graves' hyperthyroidism and ophthalmopathy.

Source: peripheral blood mononuclear cells (PBMCs), taken at new diagnosis, from a patient treated with antithyroid drugs. The receptors shown here come from a young man with Graves disease.

The sample holds a few counts of this clonotype. V is TRBV3-1 and J is TRBJ2-7, with no clear D. Between the trimmed V and J ends, which lost 5 bases and 3 bases, there was a span of 14 bases. The CDR3 is 14 amino acids. Germline CDR1 and CDR2: LGHDT and YNNKEL (reference sequence). In DNA, the CDR3 is TGTGCCAGCAGCACGGCGGTCGTCAACTACGAGCAGTACTTC. As protein: CASSTAVVNYEQYF.

This clonotype was counted ten times or more. This chain joins TRBV12-3 or TRBV12-4 and TRBJ1-1; D unresolved. With 3 bases removed from V and 8 bases from J, the gap between germline ends came to 10 bases. The CDR3 has 12 residues. CDR3 in amino acids: CASSFFQREAFF. CDR3 DNA: TGTGCCAGCAGTTTTTTTCAGAGGGAAGCTTTCTTT.

The chain links TRBV9 to TRBJ2-7; 9 nucleotides match TRBD1. The CDR3 loop spans 14 amino acids. J gave up 9 bases and V 2 bases, and 9 bases lay outside the gene matches. Germline V gene data show CDR1 as SGDLS and CDR2 as YYNGEE. For the CDR3, the DNA is TGTGCCAGCAGCGTTGGGACAGGGATCGGTAGGCAGTACTTC. Residues: CASSVGTGIGRQYF.

About this clonotype: It is likely a read error, because the conserved phenylalanine at the end of the CDR3 is missing. The chain carries TRBV5-1 and TRBJ2-7, with D possibly matching TRBD2 (5 bases). Germline V gene lookup returns CDR1 SGHRS and CDR2 YFSETQ. This CDR3 comprises 14 residues. V shed 0 bases and J shed 2 bases, with 9 bases lying between them. CDR3 loop: CASSLAAGTYEQYL. CDR3 DNA: TGCGCCAGCAGCTTGGCGGCGGGTACCTACGAGCAGTACCTC.

DNA for the CDR3: TGTGCCAGCAGTGACGGCCTTCCCTACGAGCAGTACTTC. The encoded protein is CASSDGLPYEQYF. The chain uses TRBV25-1 and TRBJ2-7; D not certain. The germline CDR1 and CDR2 sequences are MGHDK and SYGVNS. CDR3 size: 13 residues. V gave up 3 bases and J gave up 2 bases, with 8 bases separating them.

The chain combines TRBV18 with TRBJ2-5; TRBD2 matches 7 bases. CDR1 and CDR2 from the germline V gene are KGHSH and LQKENI. This CDR3 is 15 amino acids long. V shed 3 bases and J 3 bases; nucleotides not matched to a gene: 7. CDR3: CASSPGGFWEETQYF. DNA of the CDR3: TGTGCCAGCTCACCGGGGGGGTTCTGGGAAGAGACCCAGTACTTC.

This chain uses TRBV7-9 with TRBJ1-1; D gene unclear. CDR1 is SEHNR, CDR2 FQNEAQ, per germline (reference sequence). CDR3 length: 13 amino acids. V was clipped by 3 bases and J by 10 bases, with 15 bases between them. CDR3 in DNA: TGTGCCAGCAGCTTCGGGAGGGCCGAGAGAGCTTTCTTT. Translation gives CASSFGRAERAFF.

This clonotype was seen ten or more times. The J gene is TRBJ1-1, the V gene TRBV13; D not certain. The CDR3 is made up of 14 amino acids. Germline loops: CDR1 PRHDT, CDR2 FYEKMQ (reference sequence). V gave up 7 bases and J gave up 3 bases, with 15 bases separating them. CDR3 residues: CASKGFRIDTEAFF. The CDR3 DNA follows: TGTGCCAGCAAGGGATTTAGGATCGACACTGAAGCTTTCTTT.

There are many counts of this clonotype. The junction departs from germline at one end; a sequencing error may be responsible. The gene calls are TRBV5-1 and TRBJ1-1, with D possibly matching TRBD1 (5 bases). From germline, CDR1 is SGHRS and CDR2 YFSETQ. CDR3 size: 14 residues. The CDR3 loop is CASSLTRENTEAFF. The CDR3 coding sequence is TGTGCCAGCAGCTTAACCAGGGAGAACACTGAAGCTTTCTTT.

This clonotype has ten or more counts. The rearrangement uses TRBV6-1 and TRBJ2-1, with D perhaps assigned TRBD1 or TRBD2 (5 bases each). CDR1 is MNHNS and CDR2 is SASEGT in the germline V gene. Between the trimmed V and J ends, which lost 6 bases and 9 bases, there was a span of 12 bases. The CDR3 is 12 amino acids. The CDR3 coding sequence is TGTGCCAGCAGGACCGAGGGACCTGAGCAGTTCTTC. It specifies CASRTEGPEQFF.

A few counts support this clonotype. V gene TRBV5-1 combines with J gene TRBJ2-1; 12 bases line up with TRBD2. Germline lookup yields CDR1 SGHRS and CDR2 YFSETQ. The V segment lost 3 bases and the J segment 6 bases; nucleotides outside the gene matches: 4. This CDR3 contains 15 residues. The CDR3 region has the DNA TGCGCCAGCAGCTGGACTAGCGGGAAGGGCAATGAGCAGTTCTTC. This translates into CASSWTSGKGNEQFF.

In its sample, this clonotype was seen many times. CDR3 region: CASSDPTVSTEAFF. The CDR3 DNA sequence: TGCGCCAGCAGTGACCCGACAGTTTCTACTGAAGCTTTCTTT. The rearrangement links TRBV10-2 to TRBJ1-1; perhaps TRBD1 as D (5 bases). The V end was cut by 3 bases, the J end by 5 bases, with 13 bases between. The CDR3 contains 14 residues. Germline-derived CDR1 and CDR2 are WSHSY and SAAADI.

V and J are TRBV9 and TRBJ1-2, with TRBD1 as a possible D gene (5 bases). The V and J ends lost 4 bases and 0 bases respectively, with 19 bases between them. This CDR3 contains 17 residues. Germline CDR1 is SGDLS and CDR2 is YYNGEE. The CDR3 spells CASSPHSGAGANYGYTF. DNA of the CDR3: TGTGCCAGCAGCCCCCACTCCGGGGCAGGCGCTAACTATGGCTACACCTTC.

The chain employs TRBV20-1 and TRBJ2-3; a weak D match, TRBD1 (6 bases). CDR1 and CDR2 (germline): DFQATT, SNEGSKA (reference sequence). Trimming removed 5 bases from V and 4 bases from J, with 10 bases in between. This CDR3 region has 12 residues. The CDR3, as DNA: TGCAGTGCTGAGGACAGATCAGATACGCAGTATTTT. This sequence encodes CSAEDRSDTQYF.

In its sample, this clonotype was seen a few times. The chain is built from TRBV3-1 and TRBJ2-5; D may be TRBD1 (5 bases). The CDR3 spans 15 residues. The ends were cut back, 4 bases at V and 4 bases at J, with 16 bases in the middle. Germline CDR1 and CDR2: LGHDT and YNNKEL (reference sequence). The CDR3 DNA reads as TGTGCCAGCAGCCGTCCAGGGCAGGGTGGAGAGACCCAGTACTTC. This translates into CASSRPGQGGETQYF.

Comment on this clonotype: This may be a read error, as it is one base from a much larger clone. The CDR3 sequence: CASSLGPGWEAQYF. Here the CDR3 DNA reads TGTGCCAGCAGTTTAGGTCCCGGATGGGAGGCCCAGTACTTC. V usage is TRBV12-3 or TRBV12-4 and J usage is TRBJ2-1, with D possibly matching TRBD2 (6 bases). The J call may be in error: the DNA end matches TRBJ2-5 better. This CDR3 is built from 14 residues.

This clonotype was seen many times. The CDR3 nucleotides are TGCGCCAGCAGTGATCACATCGCCGACGAGCAGTACTTC. Its translation is CASSDHIADEQYF. The V gene is TRBV10-1, the J gene TRBJ2-7; D unresolved. V lost 3 bases and J lost 5, with 11 bases in between. There are 13 residues in the CDR3. From germline, CDR1 is WNHNN and CDR2 SYGVQD (reference sequence).

This clonotype was seen many times. This chain uses TRBV3-1 with TRBJ2-1; possible D gene TRBD1, 6 bases. The ends were cut back, 4 bases at V and 6 bases at J, with 16 bases in the middle. The CDR3 loop spans 15 amino acids. Germline CDR1 and CDR2: LGHDT and YNNKEL (reference sequence). CDR3 in amino acids: CASSLRGRGGNEQFF. The DNA of the CDR3 is TGTGCCAGCAGCCTTAGAGGCAGAGGGGGCAATGAGCAGTTCTTC.

This clonotype appeared a few times. The genes are TRBV7-9 and TRBJ2-2, with D possibly TRBD2 on 6 matching bases. This CDR3 contains 14 residues. Trimming took off 6 bases at V and 4 bases at J, with 12 bases between the two ends. Germline V gives CDR1 SEHNR, CDR2 FQNEAQ (reference sequence). The CDR3: CASRPFGGTGELFF. DNA of the CDR3: TGTGCCAGCAGGCCCTTCGGGGGCACCGGGGAGCTGTTTTTT. Complete variable domain (other parts from reference TRBV7-9 and TRBJ2-2): DTGVSQNPRHKITKRGQNVTFRCDPISEHNRLYWYRQTLGQGPEFLTYFQNEAQLEKSRLLSDRFSAERPKGSFSTLEIQRTEQGDSAMYLCASRPFGGTGELFFGEGSRLTVL.

This clonotype was counted a few times. The V gene is TRBV27, the J gene TRBJ1-6; D is uncertain. The germline V gene has CDR1 MNHEY and CDR2 SMNVEV (reference sequence). Trimming took 4 bases from V and 5 from J, leaving 18 bases between them. This CDR3 has 17 residues. Here the CDR3 reads CASSSLTGRWDNSPLHF. The CDR3, as DNA: TGTGCCAGCAGTTCCCTCACGGGTCGTTGGGATAATTCACCCCTCCACTTT.

This clonotype occurred many times. The gene calls are TRBV12-3 or TRBV12-4 and TRBJ2-1, with D possibly being TRBD1 or TRBD2 (5 bases each). V was clipped by 5 bases and J by 6 bases, with 17 bases between them. The CDR3 is 15 residues long. The CDR3 reads CASSLHGAGSNEQFF. The CDR3 DNA follows: TGTGCCAGCAGTCTCCACGGGGCAGGGAGCAATGAGCAGTTCTTC.

The rearrangement joins TRBV19 to TRBJ1-3; D gene ambiguous. V was cut by 2 bases and J by 1 base, with 12 bases left in between. The germline V gene encodes CDR1 LNHDA and CDR2 SQIVND (reference sequence). CDR3 length equals 16 residues. The CDR3 here is CASSIPGSGSGNTIYF. The CDR3 nucleotides are TGTGCCAGTAGTATACCGGGTTCCGGGTCTGGAAACACCATATATTTT.

The table lists this clonotype with many counts. This chain joins TRBV24-1 and TRBJ2-7; unclear D gene. The CDR3 contains 13 residues. Germline CDR1 reads KGHDR; CDR2 reads SFDVKD. Trimming took off 5 bases at V and 0 bases at J, with 7 bases between the two ends. This CDR3 reads CATSGQPSYEQYF. DNA for the CDR3: TGTGCCACCAGTGGCCAGCCCTCCTACGAGCAGTACTTC.

Only a few counts were recorded for this clonotype. The chain is built from TRBV24-1 and TRBJ2-3, with 10 bases matching TRBD2. This CDR3 is 16 amino acids long. The trim removed 4 bases at V and 10 bases at J, leaving 13 bases unmatched. Germline CDR1 is KGHDR and CDR2 is SFDVKD. CDR3 sequence reads: CATSDGTSAKGGAQYF. CDR3 bases: TGTGCCACCAGTGACGGGACTAGCGCCAAAGGCGGGGCGCAGTATTTT.